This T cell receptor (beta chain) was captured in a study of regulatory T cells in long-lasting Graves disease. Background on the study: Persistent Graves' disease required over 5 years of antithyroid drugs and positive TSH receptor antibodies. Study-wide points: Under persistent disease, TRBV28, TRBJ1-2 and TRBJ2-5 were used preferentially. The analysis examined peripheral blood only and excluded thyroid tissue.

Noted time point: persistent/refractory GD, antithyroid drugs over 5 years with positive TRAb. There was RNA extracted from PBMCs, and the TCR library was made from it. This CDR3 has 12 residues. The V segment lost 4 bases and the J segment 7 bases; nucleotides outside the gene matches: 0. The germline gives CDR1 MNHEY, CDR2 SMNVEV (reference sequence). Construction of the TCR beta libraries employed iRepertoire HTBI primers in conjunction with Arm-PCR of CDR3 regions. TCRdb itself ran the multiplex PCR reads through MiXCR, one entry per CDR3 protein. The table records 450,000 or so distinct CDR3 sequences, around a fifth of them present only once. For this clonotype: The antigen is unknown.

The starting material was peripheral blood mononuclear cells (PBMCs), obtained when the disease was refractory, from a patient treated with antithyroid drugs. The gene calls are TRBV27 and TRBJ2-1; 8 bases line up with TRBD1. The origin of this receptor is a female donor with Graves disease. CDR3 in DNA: TGTGCCAGCAGTTGGACAGGGAATGAGCAGTTCTTC. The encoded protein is CASSWTGNEQFF.